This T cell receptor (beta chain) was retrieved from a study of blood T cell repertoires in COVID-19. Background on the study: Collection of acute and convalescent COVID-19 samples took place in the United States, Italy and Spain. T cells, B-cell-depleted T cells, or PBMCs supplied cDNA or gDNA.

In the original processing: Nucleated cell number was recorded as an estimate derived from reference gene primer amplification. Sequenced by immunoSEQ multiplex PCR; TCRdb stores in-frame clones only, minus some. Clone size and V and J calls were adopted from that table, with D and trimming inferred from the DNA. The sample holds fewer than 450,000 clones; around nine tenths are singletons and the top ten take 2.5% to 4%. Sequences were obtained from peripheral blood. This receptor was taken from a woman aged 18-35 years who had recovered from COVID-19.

Here the CDR3 reads CASSEATTMYNEQFF. CDR3 coding DNA: TGTGCCAGCAGTGAAGCCACAACTATGTACAATGAGCAGTTCTTC. The chain is built from TRBV13 and TRBJ2-1; no clear D. The CDR3 spans 15 residues. Trimming took off 6 bases at V and 4 bases at J, with 16 bases between the two ends. The germline CDR1 and CDR2 sequences are PRHDT and FYEKMQ (reference sequence).